A single T cell receptor beta chain is shown here with its context. Its antigen is currently unknown. The entry originates in a study of OX40 agonist ivuxolimab in advanced cancers. Looking at the study overall: Cancers in dose escalation were hepatocellular, melanoma, renal cell and head and neck.

Using immunoSEQ multiplex PCR, the repertoire was profiled, and TCRdb retains in-frame clones only, with some absent. This sample has 60,000 to 75,000 clones, with 85% found just once. This CDR3 region has 15 residues. Germline values: CDR1 MGHRA, CDR2 YSYEKL. Trimming left V 4 bases short and J 0 bases short, with 10 bases between. Broader study findings: Among the lowest peripheral clonal expansion occurred in 0.1-3.0 mg/kg partial responders. It was also the case that some nonresponders had low normalized T-cell clonal expansion. Clonal expansion was seen in CD4+ and CD8+ blood T cells by week 6 at 0.1 to 3.0 mg/kg.

This receptor was identified in an adult with an advanced solid tumor such as melanoma, head and neck, liver or kidney cancer. The chain has TRBV4-1 and TRBJ1-3; no clear D. The sequencing here drew on CD4+ or CD8+ T cells sorted from blood, taken in a trial of the OX40 agonist ivuxolimab. This CDR3 is CASSPPSSSGNTIYF. For the CDR3, the DNA is TGCGCCAGCAGCCCTCCTAGTTCCTCTGGAAACACCATATATTTT.